The rows below give T cell receptor beta chains drawn from one sample of a study of technical replicates of blood from a handful of donors. Generated by immunoSEQ multiplex PCR, the TCRdb table keeps only in-frame clones and is missing some. This sample has under 95,000 clones, with roughly 94% found just once. The sequenced sample consisted of T cells isolated from PBMCs. The receptor set was obtained from a human donor in good health. CDR3s include the opening cysteine and the closing phenylalanine or tryptophan. Each record gives: J gene, CDR3 length, D gene, clone size, V gene, CDR3 DNA, CDR3 protein. A D gene is named only where the DNA matches it firmly. A clone size is listed for some rows: how often the clone was seen (once, few, many), or a class if it is expanded.

TRBJ1-2 | 12 | - | - | TRBV28 | TGTGCCAGCAGTGGGGGGGGCTATGGCTACACCTTC | CASSGGGYGYTF
TRBJ2-1 | 16 | TRBD2 | - | TRBV11-2 | TGTGCCAGCAGCTTAGATCTAAGGGAGGGCCGGGTTGAGCAGTTCTTC | CASSLDLREGRVEQFF
TRBJ1-1 | 15 | - | - | TRBV19 | TGTGCCAGTAGTTCCACAGGGATGAGGAACACTGAAGCTTTCTTT | CASSSTGMRNTEAFF
TRBJ1-2 | 15 | - | once | TRBV11-2 | TGTGCCAGCAGCCCCGAGGTTCAGCTTCACTATGGCTACACCTTC | CASSPEVQLHYGYTF
TRBJ2-2 | 16 | TRBD2 | - | TRBV28 | TGTGCCAGCAGTTTATACCGGGAGGGCCGTACCGGGGAGCTGTTTTTT | CASSLYREGRTGELFF
TRBJ1-3 | 17 | - | - | TRBV7-9 | TGTGCCAGCAGCCCCCGAGGTCGAGGCCCTACTGGAAACACCATATATTTT | CASSPRGRGPTGNTIYF
TRBJ1-6 | 12 | - | once | TRBV30 | TGTGCCTGGAGTGCCCCGAGTTATGCGGTCAACTTT | CAWSAPSYAVNF
TRBJ2-7 | 14 | TRBD1 | - | TRBV19 | TGTGCCAGTAGTCCAGGGACAGCTACCTACGAGCAGTACTTC | CASSPGTATYEQYF
TRBJ1-2 | 13 | TRBD1 | - | TRBV28 | TGTGCCAGCAGTTTATATGCAGGGGGAGGCTACACCTTC | CASSLYAGGGYTF
TRBJ1-5 | 15 | - | - | TRBV9 | TGTGCCAGCAGCGTAACGGGGGGCGGCAATCAGCCCCAGCATTTT | CASSVTGGGNQPQHF
TRBJ1-4 | 16 | - | once | TRBV25-1 | TGTGCCAGCAGCCAGGCTACACCAGCAACTAATGAAAAACTGTTTTTT | CASSQATPATNEKLFF
TRBJ2-7 | 15 | - | - | TRBV6-1 | TGTGCCAGCATCATTCACAGGGTTTTGTCCTACGAGCAGTACTTC | CASIIHRVLSYEQYF
TRBJ2-7 | 11 | TRBD1 | - | TRBV30 | TGTGCCTGGGCACAGGGGTACGAGCAGTACTTC | CAWAQGYEQYF
TRBJ1-1 | 16 | TRBD1 | - | TRBV19 | TGTGCCAGTGCTTATCGTTCCGGACAGGGGGACACTGAAGCTTTCTTT | CASAYRSGQGDTEAFF
TRBJ2-1 | 16 | TRBD2 | - | TRBV11-2 | TGTGCCAGCAGCTTAGGGTGGGCTAGCGGGGGGGTCAGGCAGTTCTTC | CASSLGWASGGVRQFF
TRBJ2-1 | 17 | TRBD2 | - | TRBV5-1 | TGCGCCAGCAGCCCATCCCGGGGAAGCGGGGGGTGGGATGAGCAGTTCTTC | CASSPSRGSGGWDEQFF
TRBJ1-1 | 12 | - | - | TRBV30 | TGTGCCTGGAGTACTTCTTCCCCCGGAGCTTTCTTT | CAWSTSSPGAFF
TRBJ2-7 | 16 | - | - | TRBV7-3 | TGTGCCAGCAGCTTGGGCGTGAGGGGGTCATCCTACGAGCAGTACTTC | CASSLGVRGSSYEQYF
TRBJ1-3 | 19 | TRBD1 | once | TRBV5-3 | TGTGCCAGAAGCTTGAAATCAGCGTGGACAGGCCGCTCTGGAAACACCATATATTTT | CARSLKSAWTGRSGNTIYF
TRBJ2-3 | 18 | - | - | TRBV4-1 | TGCGCCAGCAGCCAAGAGGGAGGGGGTAGGGTGAGGACAGATACGCAGTATTTT | CASSQEGGGRVRTDTQYF
TRBJ1-2 | 12 | TRBD1 | - | TRBV5-8 | TGTGCCAGCAGCTTGATTTTCGAGAGGGGGCTCTGG | CASSLIFERGLW
TRBJ1-2 | 12 | - | - | TRBV9 | TGTGCCAGCAGCGAGGGAGGCTATGGCTACACCTTC | CASSEGGYGYTF
TRBJ2-1 | 14 | TRBD2 | - | TRBV4-1 | TGCGCCAGCAGCCATCCCCGGACTAGCGGTGAGCAGTTCTTC | CASSHPRTSGEQFF
TRBJ1-4 | 13 | TRBD1 | - | TRBV27 | TGTGCCAGCAGGGAGACAGGGGTGGATAAACTGTTTTTT | CASRETGVDKLFF
TRBJ2-7 | 15 | - | - | TRBV15 | TGTGCCACCAGCAGAGATCTAGGCCAGTCCTACGAGCAGTACTTC | CATSRDLGQSYEQYF